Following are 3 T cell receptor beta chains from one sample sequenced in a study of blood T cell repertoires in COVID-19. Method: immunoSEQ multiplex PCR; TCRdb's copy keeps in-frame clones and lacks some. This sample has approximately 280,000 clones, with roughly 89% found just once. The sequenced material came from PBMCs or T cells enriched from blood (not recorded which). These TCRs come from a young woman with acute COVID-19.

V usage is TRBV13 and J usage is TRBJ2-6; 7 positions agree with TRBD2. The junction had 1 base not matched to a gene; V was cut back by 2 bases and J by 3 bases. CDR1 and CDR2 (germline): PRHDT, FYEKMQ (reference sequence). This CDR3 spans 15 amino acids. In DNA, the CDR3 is TGTGCCAGCAGCTTACCGGGAGGTGGGGCCAACGTCCTGACTTTC. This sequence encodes CASSLPGGGANVLTF.

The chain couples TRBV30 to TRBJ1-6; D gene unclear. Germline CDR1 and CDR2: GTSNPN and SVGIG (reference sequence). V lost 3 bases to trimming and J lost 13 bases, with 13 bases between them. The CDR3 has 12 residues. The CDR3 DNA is TGTGCCTGGAGAAAGGGAGGAGGGCCCCTCCACTTT. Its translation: CAWRKGGGPLHF.

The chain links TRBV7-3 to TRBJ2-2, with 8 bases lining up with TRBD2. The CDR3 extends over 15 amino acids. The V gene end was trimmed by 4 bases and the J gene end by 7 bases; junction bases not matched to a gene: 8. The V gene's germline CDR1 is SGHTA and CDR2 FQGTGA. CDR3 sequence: CASSSHGGGRGELFF. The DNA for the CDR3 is TGTGCCAGCAGCTCACACGGGGGGGGGCGCGGGGAGCTGTTTTTT.